This T cell receptor (beta chain) was obtained from a study of CD8+CD57+ T cells in acquired aplastic anemia. The authors sequenced patients whose flow cytometry had shown CD8+CD57+ cell expansion. Profiling of TCR beta VDJ combinations and CDR3 sequences used genomic DNA as template. TCRdb itself ran the reads through MiXCR, one entry per CDR3 protein. Among about 180,000 distinct CDR3 sequences, roughly 50% were seen once, and the ten largest hold about 1.8%. The CDR3 has 16 residues. The V end lost 7 bases, the J end lost 3 bases, and 16 bases lay between the germline ends. CDR1 MNHNS and CDR2 SASEGT come from the germline V gene. This clonotype was recorded many times.

Material for sequencing was sorted CD4+, CD8+, or CD8+CD57+ T cells (not recorded which) from PBMCs. This chain connects TRBV6-1 to TRBJ1-6, with D possibly matching TRBD1 (6 bases). This clonotype was sampled from a human donor with aplastic anemia. The DNA for the CDR3 is TGTGCCAGCATCAAAGGGGGAGGGGGCTATAATTCACCCCTCCACTTT. It specifies CASIKGGGGYNSPLHF.